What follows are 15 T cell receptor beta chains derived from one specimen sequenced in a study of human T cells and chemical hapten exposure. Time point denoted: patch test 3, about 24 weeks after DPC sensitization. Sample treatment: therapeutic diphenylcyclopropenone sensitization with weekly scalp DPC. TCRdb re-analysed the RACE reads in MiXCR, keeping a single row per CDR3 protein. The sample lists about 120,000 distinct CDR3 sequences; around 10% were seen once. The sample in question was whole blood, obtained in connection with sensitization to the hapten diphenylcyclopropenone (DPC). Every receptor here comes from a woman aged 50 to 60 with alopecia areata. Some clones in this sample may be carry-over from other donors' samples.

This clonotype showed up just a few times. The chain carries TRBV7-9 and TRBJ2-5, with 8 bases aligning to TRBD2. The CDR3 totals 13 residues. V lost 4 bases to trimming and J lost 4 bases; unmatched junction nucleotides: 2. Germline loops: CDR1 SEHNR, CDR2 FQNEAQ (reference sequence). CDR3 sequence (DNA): TGTGCCAGCAGCTCCCGGGGGGGAGAGACCCAGTACTTC. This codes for CASSSRGGETQYF.

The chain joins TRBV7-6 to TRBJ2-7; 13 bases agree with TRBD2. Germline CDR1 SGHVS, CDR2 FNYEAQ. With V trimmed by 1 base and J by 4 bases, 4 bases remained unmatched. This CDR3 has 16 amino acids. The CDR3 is CASSLGGTSGVYEQYF. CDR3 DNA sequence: TGTGCCAGCAGCTTAGGGGGGACTAGCGGGGTGTACGAGCAGTACTTC.

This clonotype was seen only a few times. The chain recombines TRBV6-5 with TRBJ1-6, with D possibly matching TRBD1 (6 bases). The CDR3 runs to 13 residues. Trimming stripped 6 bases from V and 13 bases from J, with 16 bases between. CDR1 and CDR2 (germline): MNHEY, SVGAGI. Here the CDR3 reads CASSRDTGRPLHF. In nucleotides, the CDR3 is TGTGCCAGCAGCCGGGACACCGGTCGGCCCCTCCACTTT.

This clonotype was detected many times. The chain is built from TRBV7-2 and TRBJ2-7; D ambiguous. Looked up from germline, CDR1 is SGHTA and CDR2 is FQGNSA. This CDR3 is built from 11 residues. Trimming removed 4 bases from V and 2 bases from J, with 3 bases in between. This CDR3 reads CASSSTYEQYF. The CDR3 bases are TGTGCCAGCAGCTCTACCTACGAGCAGTACTTC. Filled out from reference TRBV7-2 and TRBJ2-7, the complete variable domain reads GAGVSQSPSNKVTEKGKDVELRCDPISGHTALYWYRQSLGQGLEFLIYFQGNSAPDKSGLPSDRFSAERTGGSVSTLTIQRTQQEDSAVYLCASSSTYEQYFGPGTRLTVT.

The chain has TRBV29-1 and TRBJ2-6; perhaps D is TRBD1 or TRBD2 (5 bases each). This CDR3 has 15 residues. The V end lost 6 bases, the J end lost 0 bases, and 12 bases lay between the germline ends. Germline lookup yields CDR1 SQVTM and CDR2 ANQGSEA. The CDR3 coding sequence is TGCAGCGTCACGGGTGGGGGCTCTGGGGCCAACGTCCTGACTTTC. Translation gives CSVTGGGSGANVLTF.

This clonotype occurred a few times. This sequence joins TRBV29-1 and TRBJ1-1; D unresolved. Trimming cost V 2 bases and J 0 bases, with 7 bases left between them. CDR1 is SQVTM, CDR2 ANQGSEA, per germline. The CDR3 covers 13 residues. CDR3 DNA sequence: TGCAGCGTTGAAAGTCTTTTGAACACTGAAGCTTTCTTT. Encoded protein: CSVESLLNTEAFF. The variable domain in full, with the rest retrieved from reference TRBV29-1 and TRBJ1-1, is SAVISQKPSRDICQRGTSLTIQCQVDSQVTMMFWYRQQPGQSLTLIATANQGSEATYESGFVIDKFPISRPNLTFSTLTVSNMSPEDSSIYLCSVESLLNTEAFFGQGTRLTVV.

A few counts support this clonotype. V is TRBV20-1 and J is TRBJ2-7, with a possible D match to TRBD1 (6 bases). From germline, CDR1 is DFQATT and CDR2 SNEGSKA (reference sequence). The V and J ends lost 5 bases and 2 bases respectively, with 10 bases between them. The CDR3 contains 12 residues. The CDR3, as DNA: TGCAGTGCTCAGGACAGTCCCTACGAGCAGTACTTC. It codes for CSAQDSPYEQYF.

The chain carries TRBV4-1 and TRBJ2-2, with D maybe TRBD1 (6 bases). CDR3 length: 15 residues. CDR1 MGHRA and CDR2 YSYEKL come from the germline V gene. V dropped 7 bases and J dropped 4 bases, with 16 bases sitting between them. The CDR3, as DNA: TGCGCCAGCACCCACTTGGGGGCAAGCACCGGGGAGCTGTTTTTT. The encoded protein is CASTHLGASTGELFF.

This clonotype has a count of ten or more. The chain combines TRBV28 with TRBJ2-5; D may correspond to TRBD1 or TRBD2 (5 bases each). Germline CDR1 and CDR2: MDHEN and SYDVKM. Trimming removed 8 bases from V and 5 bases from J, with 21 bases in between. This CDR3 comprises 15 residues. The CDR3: CASGGIRGGIETQYF. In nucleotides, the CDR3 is TGTGCCAGCGGGGGTATTCGTGGAGGAATTGAGACCCAGTACTTC.

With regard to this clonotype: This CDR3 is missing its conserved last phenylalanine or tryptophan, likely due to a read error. CDR3 residues: CASSLGGQPEAFL. The CDR3 bases are TGCGCCAGCAGCTTGGGAGGACAGCCAGAAGCTTTCTTA. This chain links TRBV5-1 with TRBJ1-1; the D gene is possibly TRBD1 (6 bases). The V end lost 0 bases, the J end lost 8 bases, and 11 bases lay between the germline ends. CDR1 is SGHRS and CDR2 is YFSETQ in the germline V gene. This CDR3 is 13 amino acids long.

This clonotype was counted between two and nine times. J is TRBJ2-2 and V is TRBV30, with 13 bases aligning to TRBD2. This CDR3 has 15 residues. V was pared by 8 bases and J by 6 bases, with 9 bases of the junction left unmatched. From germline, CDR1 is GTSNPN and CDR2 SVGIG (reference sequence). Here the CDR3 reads CAGSGTSGISGELFF. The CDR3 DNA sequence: TGTGCCGGCAGCGGGACTAGCGGGATTTCCGGGGAGCTGTTTTTT.

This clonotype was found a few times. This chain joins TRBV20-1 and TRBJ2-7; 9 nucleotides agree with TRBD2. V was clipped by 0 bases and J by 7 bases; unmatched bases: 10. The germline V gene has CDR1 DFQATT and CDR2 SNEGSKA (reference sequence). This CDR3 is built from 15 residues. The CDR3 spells CSARDPLAGSEEQYF. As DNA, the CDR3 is TGCAGTGCTAGAGATCCCCTAGCGGGAAGTGAAGAGCAGTACTTC.

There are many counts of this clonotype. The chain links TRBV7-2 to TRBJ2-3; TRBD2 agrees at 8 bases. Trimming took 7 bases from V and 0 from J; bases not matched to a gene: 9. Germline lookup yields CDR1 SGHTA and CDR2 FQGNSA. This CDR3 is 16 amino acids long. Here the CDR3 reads CASNPASSGSTDTQYF. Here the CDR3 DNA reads TGTGCCAGCAATCCAGCTTCTAGCGGGAGCACAGATACGCAGTATTTT. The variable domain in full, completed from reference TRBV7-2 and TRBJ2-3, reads GAGVSQSPSNKVTEKGKDVELRCDPISGHTALYWYRQSLGQGLEFLIYFQGNSAPDKSGLPSDRFSAERTGGSVSTLTIQRTQQEDSAVYLCASNPASSGSTDTQYFGPGTRLTVL.

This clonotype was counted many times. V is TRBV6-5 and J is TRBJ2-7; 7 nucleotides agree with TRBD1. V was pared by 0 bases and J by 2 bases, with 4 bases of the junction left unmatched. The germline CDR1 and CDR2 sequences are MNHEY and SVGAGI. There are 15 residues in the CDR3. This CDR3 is CASSYSRDRTYEQYF. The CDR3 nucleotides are TGTGCCAGCAGTTACTCCCGGGACAGAACCTACGAGCAGTACTTC.

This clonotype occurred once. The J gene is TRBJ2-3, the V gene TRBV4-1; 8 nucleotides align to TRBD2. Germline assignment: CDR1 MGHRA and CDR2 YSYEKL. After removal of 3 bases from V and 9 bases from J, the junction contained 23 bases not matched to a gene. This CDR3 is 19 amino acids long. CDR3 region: CASSQPSGTSGSRPGTQYF. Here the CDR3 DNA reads TGCGCCAGCAGCCAGCCTTCCGGGACTAGTGGTTCTAGGCCAGGGACGCAGTATTTT.